The T cell receptor beta chain under discussion was sequenced for a study of PD-1 blockade in classical Hodgkin lymphoma. Study-level points and caveats: Newly diagnosed patients were said to have less baseline TCR diversity than healthy donors did. Complete responders had baseline diversity similar to newly diagnosed patients. Only CD4+ TCR diversity, not CD8+, had risen significantly by C4D1.

Repertoires were generated with immunoSEQ multiplex PCR, while TCRdb's copy carries only in-frame clones and drops some. Here the sample spans roughly 4,200 clones, 60% to 85% being singletons. Note on this clone: Its antigen is not known.

All patients relapsed after autologous stem cell transplantation, and brentuximab vedotin exposure varied. Using magnetic negative selection, the CD4+ T cells were separated out of thawed PBMCs. Progressive disease, partial response or complete response was each patient's best response. The CDR3 is 15 amino acids. V gave up 1 base and J gave up 1 base, with 5 bases separating them. CDR1 and CDR2 from the germline V gene are SGHVS and FNYEAQ. The V call is TRBV7-6, the J call TRBJ2-6, with D hard to call. This receptor was taken from a human donor with classical Hodgkin lymphoma. Here the sequenced sample was CD4+ T cells from blood, taken at baseline. The CDR3 nucleotides are TGTGCCAGCAGCTTAGTCGGGTCTGGGGCCAACGTCCTGACTTTC. This gives the protein CASSLVGSGANVLTF.